The table lists the clone carrying this T cell receptor beta chain with a count of one. The data were taken from a study of shared clonotypes between healthy human individuals. CDR3 length equals 15 residues. Each PCR replicate from the sorted subsets contained 200 to 250 ng DNA, which is about 30,000 T cell genomes. The method was immunoSEQ multiplex PCR; TCRdb's version includes in-frame clones alone and lacks a portion of them. The repertoire consists of 2,500,000 or so clones, with more than 85% occurring once and the leading ten covering roughly 0.39%. The chain joins TRBV23-1 to TRBJ2-2; D gene uncertain. TRBV23-1 carries the ORF label, with uncertain function. The source of this sequence is a man aged 18 to 29 in good health. Some clones in this sample may be carry-over from other donors' samples. Input material: naive CD4+ T cells from PBMCs. The subset: CD45RA+ positively selected. CDR3 protein: CATYLAFTFIGELFF. The CDR3 DNA reads as TGCGCTACCTACCTCGCGTTCACGTTCATCGGGGAGCTGTTTTTT.